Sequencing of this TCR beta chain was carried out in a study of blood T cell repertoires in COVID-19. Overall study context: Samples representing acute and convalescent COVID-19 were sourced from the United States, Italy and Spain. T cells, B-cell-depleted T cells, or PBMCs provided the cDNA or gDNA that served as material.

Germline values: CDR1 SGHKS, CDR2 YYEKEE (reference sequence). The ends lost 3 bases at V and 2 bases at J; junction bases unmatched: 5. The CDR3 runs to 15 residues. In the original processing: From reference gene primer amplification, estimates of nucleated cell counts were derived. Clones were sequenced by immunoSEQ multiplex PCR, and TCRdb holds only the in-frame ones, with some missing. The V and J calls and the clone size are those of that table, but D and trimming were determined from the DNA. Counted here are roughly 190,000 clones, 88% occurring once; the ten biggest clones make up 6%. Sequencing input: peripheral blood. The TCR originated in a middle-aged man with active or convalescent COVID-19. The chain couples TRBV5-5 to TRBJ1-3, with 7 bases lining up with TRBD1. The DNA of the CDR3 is TGTGCCAGCAGCTACGTGACAGGGACTGGAAACACCATATATTTT. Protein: CASSYVTGTGNTIYF.